These 17 T cell receptor beta chains were sequenced from one sample in a study of tumor-infiltrating lymphocytes in primary liver carcinoma. From 500 ng of total RNA, TCR beta-specific cDNA was reverse-transcribed using a constant-region primer. Slightly modified ARM-PCR with three nested multiplex PCR rounds yielded TCR beta libraries. Two initial PCR rounds of around 9 cycles each paired TRBV1-TRBV30 forward primers with a C-beta reverse primer. One entry per CDR3 protein, called by TCRdb with MiXCR from the multiplex PCR reads. The table shows tens of thousands of distinct CDR3 sequences, with roughly 70% occurring only once. Co-extraction of both nucleic acids (RNA and DNA) used about 18-34 mg of unsorted bulk tissue. The sequencing sample was made of liver tumor tissue from sampling region 5. The subset here: tumor region T5, tumor centre. The receptor source for this set is a man in his forties with primary liver carcinoma and hepatitis B virus infection.

In this sample, this clonotype turned up once. V usage is TRBV29-1 and J usage is TRBJ1-4; D remains ambiguous. Germline lookup yields CDR1 SQVTM and CDR2 ANQGSEA. The CDR3 consists of 11 residues. Trimming shortened V by 4 bases and J by 5 bases, and 5 bases separated the two germline ends. CDR3 amino acids: CSVALNEKLFF. In DNA, the CDR3 is TGCAGCGTTGCATTAAATGAAAAACTGTTTTTT. The whole variable domain, remainder taken from reference TRBV29-1 and TRBJ1-4, is SAVISQKPSRDICQRGTSLTIQCQVDSQVTMMFWYRQQPGQSLTLIATANQGSEATYESGFVIDKFPISRPNLTFSTLTVSNMSPEDSSIYLCSVALNEKLFFGSGTQLSVL.

The table lists this clonotype with a few counts. A much larger clone lies a single base off, so this may be a read error. Since the CDR3 does not end with the conserved phenylalanine or tryptophan, this likely comes from a read error. No DNA is shown, since the ends of the CDR3 on it are uncertain; the CDR3 is the one TCRdb lists. The J gene is TRBJ1-2, the V gene TRBV5-4; TRBD1, as called in the table, went unchecked against the DNA. Counting both end residues, the CDR3 totals 13 amino acids. Per germline, CDR1 SGHNT and CDR2 YYREEE (reference sequence). The CDR3 loop is CASSLNGGVGHTS.

Points on this clonotype: Compared with germline, one end of the junction differs, possibly owing to a read error. The chain is built from TRBV7-9 and TRBJ2-5, with D tentatively TRBD1 or TRBD2 (5 bases each). This CDR3 is 16 amino acids long. Germline CDR1 is SEHNR and CDR2 is FQNEAQ (reference sequence). Here the CDR3 reads CVSSSRDRGTQETQYF. DNA for the CDR3: TGTGTCAGCAGCTCACGGGATAGGGGAACGCAAGAGACCCAGTACTTC.

This clonotype was found a few times. The chain employs TRBV11-2 and TRBJ2-1; 9 nucleotides agree with TRBD1. The CDR3 totals 13 residues. The V and J ends lost 4 bases and 7 bases, in that order; junction bases with no gene match: 2. CDR1 SGHAT and CDR2 FQNNGV come from the germline V gene. CDR3 in amino acids: CASSSGQGNEQFF. CDR3 DNA sequence: TGTGCCAGCAGCTCAGGACAGGGGAATGAGCAGTTCTTC.

On this clonotype: The junction and the germline gene differ at one end; a read error may be behind it. The DNA of the CDR3 is TGCGCCAGCAGCTTGGCGGGCTCCTGTAATTCACCCCTCCACTTT. As protein: CASSLAGSCNSPLHF. The chain recombines TRBV5-1 with TRBJ1-6; no clear D gene. CDR3 length equals 15 residues. The germline V gene encodes CDR1 SGHRS and CDR2 YFSETQ. Using reference TRBV5-1 and TRBJ1-6 for the parts outside the CDR3, the full variable domain is KAGVTQTPRYLIKTRGQQVTLSCSPISGHRSVSWYQQTPGQGLQFLFEYFSETQRNKGNFPGRFSGRQFSNSRSEMNVSTLELGDSALYLCASSLAGSCNSPLHFGNGTRLTVT.

This chain links TRBV12-3 or TRBV12-4 with TRBJ2-7, with no clear D. CDR3 length equals 12 residues. V dropped 5 bases and J dropped 10 bases, with 15 bases sitting between them. The CDR3 here is CASSRMGGVQYF. Here the CDR3 DNA reads TGTGCCAGCAGTCGGATGGGTGGGGTACAGTACTTC.

About this clonotype itself: A much larger clone differs by one base, so this may be a read error. The gene calls are TRBV5-1 and TRBJ2-7; D is undetermined. The CDR3 extends over 13 amino acids. Germline assignment: CDR1 SGHRS and CDR2 YFSETQ. For the CDR3, the DNA is TGCGCCAGCAGCTTGACAGAGGCTGGCGAGCATTACTTC. Translation: CASSLTEAGEHYF. Full variable domain (outside the CDR3, taken from reference TRBV5-1 and TRBJ2-7): KAGVTQTPRYLIKTRGQQVTLSCSPISGHRSVSWYQQTPGQGLQFLFEYFSETQRNKGNFPGRFSGRQFSNSRSEMNVSTLELGDSALYLCASSLTEAGEHYFGPGTRLTVT.

This clonotype was recorded many times. This chain joins TRBV28 and TRBJ2-1; TRBD2 matches at 12 bases. Per germline, CDR1 MDHEN and CDR2 SYDVKM. The CDR3 is 16 amino acids. Trimming removed 5 bases from V and 4 bases from J; junction bases left unmatched: 6. The DNA of the CDR3 is TGTGCCAGCAGTATTACTAGCGGGGGGACGTACAATGAGCAGTTCTTC. Protein product: CASSITSGGTYNEQFF.

The V and J genes are TRBV28 and TRBJ1-2; 7 bases agree with TRBD1. The CDR3 length is 16 residues. V trimming: 5 bases; J trimming: 1 base; junction bases outside the gene matches: 10. Per the germline V gene, CDR1 is MDHEN and CDR2 is SYDVKM. The chain's CDR3 is CASSERGGHFNYGYTF. CDR3 bases: TGTGCCAGCAGTGAGAGAGGGGGCCACTTTAACTATGGCTACACCTTC.

This chain connects TRBV6-5 to TRBJ2-3; the match to TRBD1 covers 8 bases. TRBJ1-5 explains the end of the DNA better; the J call may be wrong. The CDR3 sequence is 15 residues long. The germline V gene has CDR1 MNHEY and CDR2 SVGAGI. CDR3: CANRPGTGNYDTQHF. The CDR3 DNA follows: TGTGCCAACAGACCCGGGACAGGCAATTACGATACGCAGCATTTT.

There are many counts of this clonotype. A read error may explain this, as a much larger clone is one base away. The rearrangement links TRBV10-3 to TRBJ2-5; tentative D call: TRBD1 (5 bases). The germline CDR1 and CDR2 sequences are ENHRY and SYGVKD. The CDR3 has 13 amino acids. The CDR3 DNA is TGTGCCATCAGTGGGGTCAGGGTAGAGACCCGGTACTTC. Encoded protein: CAISGVRVETRYF.

By sample fraction, this clonotype is medium-sized. This chain connects TRBV11-2 to TRBJ2-7; TRBD2 matches 8 bases. The V and J ends lost 3 bases and 5 bases, in that order; junction bases with no gene match: 9. CDR3 size: 15 residues. CDR1 is SGHAT and CDR2 is FQNNGV in the germline V gene. The CDR3 region is CASSFPGLGIHEQYF. In DNA, the CDR3 is TGTGCCAGCAGCTTCCCGGGACTAGGGATCCACGAGCAGTACTTC.

The V and J genes are TRBV29-1 and TRBJ2-2; 8 nucleotides match TRBD1. The CDR3 contains 11 residues. Germline lookup yields CDR1 SQVTM and CDR2 ANQGSEA. CDR3 nucleotides: TGCAACGCCCAGGGGGCAGGGGAGCTGTTTTTT. It is translated as CNAQGAGELFF.

The table lists this clonotype with many counts. The chain links TRBV5-5 to TRBJ2-5; the D is unclear. Trimming removed 0 bases from V and 0 bases from J, with 9 bases in between. From germline, CDR1 is SGHKS and CDR2 YYEKEE (reference sequence). This CDR3 region has 15 residues. CDR3 DNA sequence: TGTGCCAGCAGCTTGGGCCCATTGTACCAAGAGACCCAGTACTTC. It is translated as CASSLGPLYQETQYF.

This clonotype has ten or more counts. The gene calls are TRBV5-1 and TRBJ2-7; 9 nucleotides match TRBD1. This CDR3 has 14 residues. V was pared by 5 bases and J by 2 bases, with 5 bases of the junction left unmatched. CDR1 is SGHRS and CDR2 is YFSETQ in the germline V gene. The CDR3 loop is CASRWGQGAYEQYF. DNA for the CDR3: TGCGCCAGCAGGTGGGGACAGGGTGCCTACGAGCAGTACTTC. The full variable domain, rest sourced from reference TRBV5-1 and TRBJ2-7, is KAGVTQTPRYLIKTRGQQVTLSCSPISGHRSVSWYQQTPGQGLQFLFEYFSETQRNKGNFPGRFSGRQFSNSRSEMNVSTLELGDSALYLCASRWGQGAYEQYFGPGTRLTVT.

The V gene is TRBV4-2, the J gene TRBJ2-7; TRBD2 agrees at 7 bases. With V trimmed by 1 base and J by 12 bases, 18 bases remained unmatched. In germline, CDR1 is LGHNA, CDR2 YNFKEQ. The CDR3 has 16 amino acids. The CDR3 is CASSQALASGVYGRYF. The CDR3 DNA sequence: TGTGCCAGCAGCCAAGCTCTGGCTAGCGGAGTCTACGGACGGTACTTC.

Concerning this clonotype itself: Germline is not matched at one junction end, which may reflect a read error. The chain has TRBV11-2 and TRBJ2-7; 8 bases line up with TRBD2. The length of the CDR3 is 12 residues. The germline V gene has CDR1 SGHAT and CDR2 FQNNGV. Here the CDR3 reads CASGPGGGEQHF. The CDR3 DNA reads TGTGCCAGCGGCCCCGGGGGGGGTGAGCAGCACTTC. Supplemented by reference TRBV11-2 and TRBJ2-7, the full variable domain reads EAGVAQSPRYKIIEKRQSVAFWCNPISGHATLYWYQQILGQGPKLLIQFQNNGVVDDSQLPKDRFSAERLKGVDSTLKIQPAKLEDSAVYLCASGPGGGEQHFGPGTRLTVT.